The source of this T cell receptor (beta chain) is a study of beta chain features in type 1 diabetes. Overall study findings and caveats: Sampled from patients, naive, central memory and Treg TCRB repertoires appeared more similar than those sampled from healthy donors. Sequencing the cDNA could make cells with high TCR expression show up more than they should. Moderately but significantly shorter TCRB CDR3s were found in Type 1 diabetes patients in all four CD4+ subsets.

For this clone: As yet, its antigen is unknown.

The investigators reverse transcribed all of the isolated RNA, so they sequenced expressed TCRB transcripts. Some clones are missing from TCRdb's copy, which holds only in-frame ones; the method was immunoSEQ multiplex PCR. The sample yields 160,000 or so clones, 7% to 9.5% seen once. This CDR3 is built from 17 residues. Unmatched junction bases numbered 7, after V lost 5 bases and J lost 4 bases. Germline V CDR1 and CDR2: SGHTA, FQGTGA. The material sequenced was central memory CD4+ T cells from blood. The chain joins TRBV7-3 to TRBJ2-1; 14 bases agree with TRBD2. The clonotype was recovered from a woman younger than 45 with type 1 diabetes. CDR3 DNA sequence: TGTGCCAGCAGCCCGGGACTAGCGGGAGCGGGGTACAATGAGCAGTTCTTC. It codes for CASSPGLAGAGYNEQFF.